Below, 23 T cell receptor beta chains from the same sample are listed, as sequenced in a study of cytomegalovirus exposure and HLA in healthy donors (dated by TCRdb to 2015 to 2018). Library method: the immunoSEQ multiplex PCR assay. The multiplex PCR relied on a mix of 60 forward primers for TCR Vbeta segments and 13 reverse primers for TCR Jbeta segments. Here the immuneACCESS table is served through TCRdb, limited to in-frame sequences with V and J called. Missing clones are a known gap in these copies; in checked studies unresolved V genes cover under half, and the rest lacks a known reason. For this sample the table gives about 160,000 clones, of which 65% to 80% were detected only once. The top ten constitute about 2% of the sample. The source material was PBMCs. These receptors were collected from a man in his forties or fifties in good health and CMV-seronegative.

The chain uses TRBV5-5 and TRBJ1-4; TRBD1 aligns across 8 bases. Germline CDR1 and CDR2: SGHKS and YYEKEE (reference sequence). V was pared by 9 bases and J by 4 bases, with 5 bases of the junction left unmatched. The CDR3 loop spans 13 amino acids. This CDR3 is CATSTGVNEKLFF. The DNA for the CDR3 is TGTGCCACTTCGACAGGGGTTAATGAAAAACTGTTTTTT.

V and J are TRBV10-3 and TRBJ2-1; a weak D match, TRBD2 (7 bases). Germline CDR1 is ENHRY and CDR2 is SYGVKD. The length of the CDR3 is 15 residues. Between the trimmed V and J ends, which lost 5 bases and 5 bases, there was a span of 16 bases. The CDR3 DNA follows: TGTGCCATCAGTCCGGGGGCAGGGAGGGACAATGAGCAGTTCTTC. It is translated as CAISPGAGRDNEQFF.

The chain couples TRBV7-8 to TRBJ2-2; D unresolved. The CDR3 runs to 13 residues. Germline CDR1 is SGHVS and CDR2 is FQNEAQ. The V end was cut by 5 bases, the J end by 8 bases, with 12 bases between. Here the CDR3 DNA reads TGTGCCAGCAGCCCGCATCAGTTTGGGGAGCTGTTTTTT. Encoded protein: CASSPHQFGELFF.

The chain couples TRBV6-6 to TRBJ2-1, with 7 bases identical to TRBD1. The V and J ends lost 6 bases and 0 bases, in that order; junction bases with no gene match: 5. This CDR3 has 15 residues. The V gene's germline CDR1 is MNHNY and CDR2 SVGAGI (reference sequence). The CDR3 loop is CASSQDRSSYNEQFF. The CDR3 DNA reads TGTGCCAGCAGCCAGGACAGGAGCTCCTACAATGAGCAGTTCTTC.

The genes are TRBV11-2 and TRBJ2-2; 8 bases agree with TRBD1. CDR1 SGHAT and CDR2 FQNNGV come from the germline V gene. The CDR3 covers 15 residues. The V gene end was trimmed by 0 bases and the J gene end by 7 bases; junction bases not matched to a gene: 4. In nucleotides, the CDR3 is TGTGCCAGCAGCTTAGAGGCAGGGGGCATCGGGGAGCTGTTTTTT. It yields the protein CASSLEAGGIGELFF.

This clone has just a few counts. The gene calls are TRBV5-1 and TRBJ1-4; D is perhaps TRBD1 (5 bases). V was cut by 1 base and J by 8 bases, with 27 bases left in between. The V gene's germline CDR1 is SGHRS and CDR2 YFSETQ. The CDR3 sequence is 19 residues long. CDR3 coding DNA: TGCGCCAGCAGCTTGAAAAGTTCGGGTATACGGGACTCAACCGAAAAACTGTTTTTT. It translates to CASSLKSSGIRDSTEKLFF.

The gene calls are TRBV6-6 and TRBJ2-3, with TRBD2 matching 8 bases. The CDR3 has 16 amino acids. Germline V gene sequence: CDR1 MNHNY, CDR2 SVGAGI (reference sequence). Trimming took 2 bases from V and 2 from J; bases not matched to a gene: 6. CDR3 amino acids: CASSYGTSDYTDTQYF. The CDR3, as DNA: TGTGCCAGCAGTTACGGGACTAGTGATTACACAGATACGCAGTATTTT.

This clone occurred a few times. This chain connects TRBV7-2 to TRBJ1-5, with 8 bases matching TRBD1. CDR1 is SGHTA, CDR2 FQGNSA, per germline. The CDR3 length is 15 residues. V shed 5 bases and J 7 bases; nucleotides not matched to a gene: 10. CDR3 DNA: TGTGCCAGCAGCGCACCGGGACAGGCGCAGCAGCCCCAGCATTTT. This codes for CASSAPGQAQQPQHF.

This clone was found once. The rearrangement uses TRBV27 and TRBJ2-7; 8 nucleotides align to TRBD2. Germline CDR1 and CDR2: MNHEY and SMNVEV (reference sequence). CDR3 length: 14 amino acids. V trimming: 3 bases; J trimming: 0 bases; junction bases outside the gene matches: 1. The CDR3 spells CASSFGLASYEQYF. The CDR3 region has the DNA TGTGCCAGCAGTTTCGGACTAGCCTCCTACGAGCAGTACTTC.

This clone has only one observation. The V and J genes are TRBV7-2 and TRBJ2-5, with 7 bases matching TRBD1. Germline lookup yields CDR1 SGHTA and CDR2 FQGNSA. Trimming took 4 bases from V and 5 from J; bases not matched to a gene: 16. This CDR3 has 17 residues. The CDR3 DNA sequence: TGTGCCAGCAGCTCCCAGAGGGGGATAGACAGGGCTGAGACCCAGTACTTC. This translates into CASSSQRGIDRAETQYF.

As to this clone: In the same sample, other DNA sequences code for this CDR3. The rearrangement links TRBV6-5 to TRBJ2-1; D possibly corresponds to TRBD1 (6 bases). CDR1 is MNHEY, CDR2 SVGAGI, per germline. The ends were cut back, 2 bases at V and 5 bases at J, with 7 bases in the middle. This CDR3 has 13 residues. The CDR3 region has the DNA TGTGCCAGCAGTTACGGACAGAACAATGAGCAGTTCTTC. Protein: CASSYGQNNEQFF.

The chain is built from TRBV29-1 and TRBJ2-3, with 8 positions matching TRBD2. Germline CDR1 and CDR2: SQVTM and ANQGSEA. This CDR3 spans 14 amino acids. Trimming removed 7 bases from V and 1 base from J; junction bases left unmatched: 7. CDR3 bases: TGCAGCGCGGGAGGGGGGAGCGGCACAGATACGCAGTATTTT. It is translated as CSAGGGSGTDTQYF.

V is TRBV6-4 and J is TRBJ2-7; TRBD2 aligns across 7 bases. Germline assignment: CDR1 MRHNA and CDR2 SNTAGT. This CDR3 has 15 residues. Trimming at V came to 6 bases and at J to 2 bases, leaving 10 bases not matched to a gene. The CDR3 DNA is TGTGCCAGCAGCACCGGGAGTCTAGCGGCCTACGAGCAGTACTTC. Translation: CASSTGSLAAYEQYF.

This clone was found once. The chain is built from TRBV27 and TRBJ2-7; a possible D gene is TRBD2 (6 bases). The V end lost 5 bases, the J end lost 0 bases, and 17 bases lay between the germline ends. CDR1 MNHEY and CDR2 SMNVEV come from the germline V gene (reference sequence). CDR3 size: 16 residues. The CDR3 spells CASSPWDSSSSYEQYF. The CDR3 DNA is TGTGCCAGCAGTCCTTGGGACTCCTCGAGCTCCTACGAGCAGTACTTC.

A word on this clone: Other nucleotide sequences from this sample produce the same CDR3. The V and J genes are TRBV7-9 and TRBJ1-4, with 7 bases that match TRBD1. The germline gives CDR1 SEHNR, CDR2 FQNEAQ (reference sequence). V was clipped by 4 bases and J by 8 bases; unmatched bases: 13. The CDR3 is 16 amino acids. CDR3: CASSYLLTGLVEKLFF. The DNA for the CDR3 is TGTGCCAGCAGCTACCTCCTGACAGGGCTAGTGGAAAAACTGTTTTTT.

V is TRBV19 and J is TRBJ1-5; D gene uncertain. V was pared by 4 bases and J by 0 bases, with 10 bases between. The germline V gene has CDR1 LNHDA and CDR2 SQIVND (reference sequence). This CDR3 comprises 15 residues. CDR3: CASSRTHDSNQPQHF. The DNA for the CDR3 is TGTGCCAGTAGTAGAACTCACGATAGCAATCAGCCCCAGCATTTT. Together with reference TRBV19 and TRBJ1-5, the CDR3 gives the full variable domain: DGGITQSPKYLFRKEGQNVTLSCEQNLNHDAMYWYRQDPGQGLRLIYYSQIVNDFQKGDIAEGYSVSREKKESFPLTVTSAQKNPTAFYLCASSRTHDSNQPQHFGDGTRLSIL.

This sequence joins TRBV28 and TRBJ2-3; 9 bases agree with TRBD2. CDR3 length: 14 residues. Trimming removed 8 bases from V and 5 bases from J; junction bases left unmatched: 8. The germline gives CDR1 MDHEN, CDR2 SYDVKM. The CDR3 loop is CASRPSGTGDTQYF. The CDR3 coding sequence is TGTGCCAGCCGTCCTAGCGGGACCGGAGATACGCAGTATTTT. The whole variable domain, remainder taken from reference TRBV28 and TRBJ2-3, is DVKVTQSSRYLVKRTGEKVFLECVQDMDHENMFWYRQDPGLGLRLIYFSYDVKMKEKGDIPEGYSVSREKKERFSLILESASTNQTSMYLCASRPSGTGDTQYFGPGTRLTVL.

The chain is built from TRBV6-5 and TRBJ2-7; TRBD1 might be the D (6 bases). Trimming pared 0 bases from V and 3 bases from J, leaving 15 bases between. The CDR3 has 16 amino acids. Looked up from germline, CDR1 is MNHEY and CDR2 is SVGAGI. DNA of the CDR3: TGTGCCAGCAGTTACTCATCAGTCGGCAGGGGCTACGAGCAGTACTTC. This codes for CASSYSSVGRGYEQYF.

The V and J genes are TRBV6-6 and TRBJ2-1, with 10 nucleotides matching TRBD2. There are 16 residues in the CDR3. J was trimmed by 8 bases and V by 3 bases; bases with no gene match: 10. Germline loops: CDR1 MNHNY, CDR2 SVGAGI (reference sequence). Here the CDR3 DNA reads TGTGCCAGCAGTTATGCTAGCGGGGGTGATATGCATGAGCAGTTCTTC. Translation: CASSYASGGDMHEQFF.

The V gene is TRBV9, the J gene TRBJ2-2, with D perhaps matching TRBD2 (5 bases). This CDR3 region has 15 residues. Trimming took off 4 bases at V and 0 bases at J, with 10 bases between the two ends. CDR1 and CDR2 from the germline V gene are SGDLS and YYNGEE. The CDR3 DNA sequence: TGTGCCAGCAGCCCCGGGAACCCGAACACCGGGGAGCTGTTTTTT. Protein sequence: CASSPGNPNTGELFF. Supplemented by reference TRBV9 and TRBJ2-2, the full variable domain reads DSGVTQTPKHLITATGQRVTLRCSPRSGDLSVYWYQQSLDQGLQFLIQYYNGEERAKGNILERFSAQQFPDLHSELNLSSLELGDSALYFCASSPGNPNTGELFFGEGSRLTVL.

A few counts support this clone. The chain combines TRBV2 with TRBJ1-6; a possible D gene is TRBD1 (5 bases). CDR1 and CDR2 (germline): SNHLY, FYNNEI. Trimming shortened V by 11 bases and J by 7 bases, and 18 bases separated the two germline ends. The CDR3 runs 14 residues. CDR3 residues: CARGTQNTNSPLHF. In DNA, the CDR3 is TGTGCCCGCGGGACCCAAAATACAAATTCACCCCTCCACTTT.

By sample share, this clone is medium-sized. The rearrangement joins TRBV6-6 to TRBJ1-2, with no clear D. Germline V gene sequence: CDR1 MNHNY, CDR2 SVGAGI (reference sequence). CDR3 length: 13 residues. V was pared by 6 bases and J by 2 bases, with 10 bases between. CDR3 amino acids: CASRTGANYGYTF. In DNA form, the CDR3 reads TGTGCCAGCAGGACTGGCGCCAACTATGGCTACACCTTC.

The CDR3 region has the DNA TGTGCCAGCAGAGGTTATTACAGTACCGAAGCTTTCTTT. Translating it yields CASRGYYSTEAFF. The gene calls are TRBV28 and TRBJ1-1, with D unclear. The CDR3 has 13 residues. V was clipped by 6 bases and J by 8 bases, with 16 bases between them. The germline CDR1 and CDR2 sequences are MDHEN and SYDVKM.